This paragraph covers one T cell receptor (beta chain) sequence. The target antigen is unknown. This CDR3 has 13 residues. Looked up from germline, CDR1 is ENHRY and CDR2 is SYGVKD. V was trimmed by 5 bases and J by 2 bases, leaving 8 bases between them. The sample belongs to a study of cytomegalovirus exposure and HLA in healthy donors. The PCR contained 60 Vbeta and 13 Jbeta primers. Clones were read by immunoSEQ multiplex PCR, and TCRdb kept only the in-frame ones, dropping some. The sample includes 150,000 to 200,000 clones, roughly four fifths of them seen just once. Whole-study findings and limits: In a later analysis, TCR beta V- and J-gene trimming showed a link to a missense DCLRE1C variant. As a later analysis revealed, most CMV-associated TCR beta chains appeared HLA-restricted. Overall, some 160 TCR beta chains were annotated as cytomegalovirus-associated.

This TCR was sampled from a man aged 50 to 59 in good health and CMV-seropositive. The source material was PBMCs. The chain has TRBV10-3 and TRBJ2-3; D possibly corresponds to TRBD1 (6 bases). The CDR3 loop is CAISQGSTDTQYF. CDR3 nucleotide sequence: TGTGCCATCAGTCAGGGGTCCACAGATACGCAGTATTTT.